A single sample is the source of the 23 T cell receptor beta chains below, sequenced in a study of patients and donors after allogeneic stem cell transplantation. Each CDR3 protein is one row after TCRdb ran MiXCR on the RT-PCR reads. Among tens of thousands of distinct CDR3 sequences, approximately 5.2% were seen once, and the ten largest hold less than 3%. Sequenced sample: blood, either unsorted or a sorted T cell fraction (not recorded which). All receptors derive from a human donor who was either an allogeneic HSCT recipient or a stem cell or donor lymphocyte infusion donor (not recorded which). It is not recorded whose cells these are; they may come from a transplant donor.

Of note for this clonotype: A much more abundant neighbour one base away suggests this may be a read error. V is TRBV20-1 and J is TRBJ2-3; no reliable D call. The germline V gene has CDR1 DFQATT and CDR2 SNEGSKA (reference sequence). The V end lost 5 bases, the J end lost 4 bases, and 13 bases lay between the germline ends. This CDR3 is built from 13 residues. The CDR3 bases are TGCAGTGCTTTCCGACAAGGTCCAGATACGCAGTATTTT. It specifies CSAFRQGPDTQYF.

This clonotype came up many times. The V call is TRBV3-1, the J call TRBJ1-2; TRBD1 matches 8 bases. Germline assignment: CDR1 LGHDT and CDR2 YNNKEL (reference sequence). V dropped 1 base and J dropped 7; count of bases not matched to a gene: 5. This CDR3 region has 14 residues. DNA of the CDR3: TGTGCCAGCAGCCAAGGGCAGGGGGCGCTTGGCTACACCTTC. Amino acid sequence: CASSQGQGALGYTF.

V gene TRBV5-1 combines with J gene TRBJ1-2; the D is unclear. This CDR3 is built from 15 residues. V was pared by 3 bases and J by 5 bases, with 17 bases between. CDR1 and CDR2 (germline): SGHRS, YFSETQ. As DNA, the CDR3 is TGCGCCAGCAGCTCGGACCCGGATGGCCTATATGGCTACACCTTC. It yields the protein CASSSDPDGLYGYTF.

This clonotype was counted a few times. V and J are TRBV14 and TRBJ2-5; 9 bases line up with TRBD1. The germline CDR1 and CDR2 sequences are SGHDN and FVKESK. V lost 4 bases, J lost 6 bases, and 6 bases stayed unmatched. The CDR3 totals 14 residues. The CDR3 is CASSPLGTGKTQYF. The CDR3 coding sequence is TGTGCCAGCAGCCCGTTGGGGACAGGGAAGACCCAGTACTTC.

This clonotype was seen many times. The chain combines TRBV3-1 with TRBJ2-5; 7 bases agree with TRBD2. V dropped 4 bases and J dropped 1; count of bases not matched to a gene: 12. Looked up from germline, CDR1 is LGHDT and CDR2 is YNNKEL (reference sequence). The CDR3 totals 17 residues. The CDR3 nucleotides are TGTGCCAGCAGCCGCTCTGTGGTAGCGGGTACCCAAGAGACCCAGTACTTC. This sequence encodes CASSRSVVAGTQETQYF.

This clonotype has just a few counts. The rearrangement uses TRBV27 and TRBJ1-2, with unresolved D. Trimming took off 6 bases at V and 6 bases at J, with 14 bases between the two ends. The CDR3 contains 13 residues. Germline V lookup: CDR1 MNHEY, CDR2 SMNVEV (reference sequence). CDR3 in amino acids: CASSDDAANGYTF. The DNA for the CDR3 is TGTGCCAGCAGCGACGACGCAGCGAATGGCTACACCTTC.

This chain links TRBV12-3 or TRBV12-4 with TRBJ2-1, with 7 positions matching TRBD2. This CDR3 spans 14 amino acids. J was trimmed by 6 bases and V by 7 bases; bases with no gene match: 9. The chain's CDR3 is CASTPGGGSNEQFF. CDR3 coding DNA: TGTGCCAGCACCCCGGGGGGAGGTAGCAATGAGCAGTTCTTC.

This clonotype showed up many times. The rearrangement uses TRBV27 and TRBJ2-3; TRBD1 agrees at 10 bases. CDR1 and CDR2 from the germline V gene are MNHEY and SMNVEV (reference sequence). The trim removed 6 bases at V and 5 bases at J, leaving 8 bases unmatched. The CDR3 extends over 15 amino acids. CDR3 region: CASRPDRGRGDTQYF. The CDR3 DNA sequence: TGTGCCAGCAGACCTGACAGGGGGCGGGGAGATACGCAGTATTTT.

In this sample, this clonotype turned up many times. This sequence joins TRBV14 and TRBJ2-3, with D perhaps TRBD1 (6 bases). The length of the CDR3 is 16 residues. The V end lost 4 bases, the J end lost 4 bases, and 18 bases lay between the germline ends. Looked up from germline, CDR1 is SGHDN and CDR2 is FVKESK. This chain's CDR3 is CASSPGNRARADTQYF. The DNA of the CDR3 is TGTGCCAGCAGCCCGGGGAACAGGGCGAGAGCAGATACGCAGTATTTT.

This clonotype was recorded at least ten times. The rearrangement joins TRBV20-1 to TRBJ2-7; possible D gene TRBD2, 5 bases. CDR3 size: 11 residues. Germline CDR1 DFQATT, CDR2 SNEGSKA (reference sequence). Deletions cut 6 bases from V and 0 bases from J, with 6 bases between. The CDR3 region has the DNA TGCAGTGCCGCGGGCTCCTACGAGCAGTACTTC. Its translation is CSAAGSYEQYF.

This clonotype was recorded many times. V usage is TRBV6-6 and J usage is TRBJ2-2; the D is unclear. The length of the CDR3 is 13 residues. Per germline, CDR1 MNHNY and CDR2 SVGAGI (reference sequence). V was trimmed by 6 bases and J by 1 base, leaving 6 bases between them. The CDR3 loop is CASSLMNTGELFF. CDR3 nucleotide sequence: TGTGCCAGCAGCCTTATGAACACCGGGGAGCTGTTTTTT.

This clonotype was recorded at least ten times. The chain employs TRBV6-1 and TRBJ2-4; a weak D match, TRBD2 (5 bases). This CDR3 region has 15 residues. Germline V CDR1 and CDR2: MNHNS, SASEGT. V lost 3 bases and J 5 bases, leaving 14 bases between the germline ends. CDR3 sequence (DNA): TGTGCCAGCAGTGAGTGGGCGCGGACTCAAAACATTCAGTACTTC. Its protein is CASSEWARTQNIQYF.

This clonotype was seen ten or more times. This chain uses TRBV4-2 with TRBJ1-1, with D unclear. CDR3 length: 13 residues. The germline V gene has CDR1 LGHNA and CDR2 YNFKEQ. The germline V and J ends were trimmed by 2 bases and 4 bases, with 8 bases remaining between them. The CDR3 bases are TGTGCCAGCAGCCAACAGGTAACCACTGAAGCTTTCTTT. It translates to CASSQQVTTEAFF.

CDR3 amino acids: CASSVKAGGLDNEQFF. The CDR3 nucleotides read TGTGCCAGCAGCGTAAAAGCGGGGGGGCTAGACAATGAGCAGTTCTTC. This chain uses TRBV9 with TRBJ2-1; 10 positions agree with TRBD2. CDR3 size: 16 residues. Germline CDR1 is SGDLS and CDR2 is YYNGEE. The trim removed 1 base at V and 5 bases at J, leaving 6 bases unmatched.

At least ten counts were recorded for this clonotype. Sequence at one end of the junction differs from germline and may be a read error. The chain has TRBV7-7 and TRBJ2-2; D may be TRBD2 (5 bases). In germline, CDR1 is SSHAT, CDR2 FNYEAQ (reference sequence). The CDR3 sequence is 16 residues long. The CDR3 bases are TGTGCTAGCAGCTTAATCACACCGCGGGACACCGGGGAGCTGTTTTTT. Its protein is CASSLITPRDTGELFF.

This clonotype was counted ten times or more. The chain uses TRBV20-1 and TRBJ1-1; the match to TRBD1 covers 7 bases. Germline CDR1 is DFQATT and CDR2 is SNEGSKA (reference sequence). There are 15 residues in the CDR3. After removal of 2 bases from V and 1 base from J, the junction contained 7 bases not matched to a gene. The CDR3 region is CSARKGGSANTEAFF. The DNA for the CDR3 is TGCAGTGCTAGAAAAGGGGGCTCTGCGAACACTGAAGCTTTCTTT.

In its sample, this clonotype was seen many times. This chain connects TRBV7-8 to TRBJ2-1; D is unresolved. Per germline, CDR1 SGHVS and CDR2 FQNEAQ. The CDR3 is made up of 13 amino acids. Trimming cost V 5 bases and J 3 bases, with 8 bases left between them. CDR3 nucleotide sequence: TGTGCCAGCAGCCTGAGAAACTACAATGAGCAGTTCTTC. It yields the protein CASSLRNYNEQFF.

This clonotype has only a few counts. Here the CDR3 reads CASSPNLGRIYGYTF. The CDR3 bases are TGTGCCAGCAGTCCCAACCTGGGGCGAATCTATGGCTACACCTTC. The chain carries TRBV27 and TRBJ1-2, with D tentatively TRBD1 (5 bases). This CDR3 has 15 residues. The ends were cut back, 5 bases at V and 4 bases at J, with 17 bases in the middle. Germline assignment: CDR1 MNHEY and CDR2 SMNVEV (reference sequence).

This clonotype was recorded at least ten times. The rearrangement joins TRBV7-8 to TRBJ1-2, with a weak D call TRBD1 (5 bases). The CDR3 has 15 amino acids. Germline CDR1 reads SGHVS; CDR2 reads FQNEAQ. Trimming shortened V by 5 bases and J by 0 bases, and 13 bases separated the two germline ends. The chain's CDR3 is CASSKRDGANYGYTF. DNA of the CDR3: TGTGCCAGCAGCAAAAGGGACGGAGCTAACTATGGCTACACCTTC.

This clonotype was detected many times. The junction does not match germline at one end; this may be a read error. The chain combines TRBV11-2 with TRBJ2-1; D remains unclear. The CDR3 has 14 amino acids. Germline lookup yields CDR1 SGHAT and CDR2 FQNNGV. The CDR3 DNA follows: TGTGCCAGCCTAGAGGACCCCGCCTATAATGAGCAGTTCTTC. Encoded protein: CASLEDPAYNEQFF.

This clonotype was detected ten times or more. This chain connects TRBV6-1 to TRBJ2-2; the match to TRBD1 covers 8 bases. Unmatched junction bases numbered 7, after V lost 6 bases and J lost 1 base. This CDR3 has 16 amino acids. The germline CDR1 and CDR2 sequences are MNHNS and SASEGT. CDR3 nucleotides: TGTGCCAGCAGCCTCAGGGGGCTGAAGAACACCGGGGAGCTGTTTTTT. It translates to CASSLRGLKNTGELFF.

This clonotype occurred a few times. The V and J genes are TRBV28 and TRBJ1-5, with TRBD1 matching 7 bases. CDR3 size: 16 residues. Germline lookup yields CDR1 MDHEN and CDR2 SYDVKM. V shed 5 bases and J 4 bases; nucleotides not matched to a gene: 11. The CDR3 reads CASSPPTGSRNQPQHF. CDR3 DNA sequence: TGTGCCAGCAGTCCCCCGACAGGGTCTCGGAATCAGCCCCAGCATTTT.

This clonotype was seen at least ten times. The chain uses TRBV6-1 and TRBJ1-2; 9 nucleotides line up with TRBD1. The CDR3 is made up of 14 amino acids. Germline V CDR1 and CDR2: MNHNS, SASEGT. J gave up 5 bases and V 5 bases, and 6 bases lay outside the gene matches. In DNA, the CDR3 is TGTGCCAGCAGTCGGACAGGGGTCGGTTATGGCTACACCTTC. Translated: CASSRTGVGYGYTF.